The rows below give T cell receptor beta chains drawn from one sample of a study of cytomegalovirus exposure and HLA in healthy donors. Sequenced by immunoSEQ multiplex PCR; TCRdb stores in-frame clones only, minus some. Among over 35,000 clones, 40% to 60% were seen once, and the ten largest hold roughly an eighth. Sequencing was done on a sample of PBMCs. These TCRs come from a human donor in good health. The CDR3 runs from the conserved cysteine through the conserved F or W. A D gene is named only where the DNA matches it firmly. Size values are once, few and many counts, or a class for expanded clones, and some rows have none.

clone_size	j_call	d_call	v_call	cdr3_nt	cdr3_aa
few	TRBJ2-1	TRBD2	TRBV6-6	TGTGCCAGCATCACACCCGGACTAGGCAATGAGCAGTTCTTC	CASITPGLGNEQFF
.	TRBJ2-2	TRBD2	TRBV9	TGTGCCAGCAGCGTAGGACTAGCGGGGAACACCGGGGAGCTGTTTTTT	CASSVGLAGNTGELFF
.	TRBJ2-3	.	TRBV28	TGTGCCAGCAGTTTCTCCGGTCTACTTAATACGCAGTATTTT	CASSFSGLLNTQYF
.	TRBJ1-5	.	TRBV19	TGTGCCAGCACCGAAAGGGGGTCCCGTCGTCAGCCCCAGCATTTT	CASTERGSRRQPQHF
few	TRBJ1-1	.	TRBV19	TGTGCCACTAACCCAGGGGCCGTATCGGGGAACACTGAAGCTTTCTTT	CATNPGAVSGNTEAFF
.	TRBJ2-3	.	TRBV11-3	TGTGCCAGCAGCTTTGGGGGGAGCGCCGCGCAGTATTTT	CASSFGGSAAQYF
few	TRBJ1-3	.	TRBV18	TGTGCCAGCTCACCCGACATCACCTCTGGAAACACCATATATTTT	CASSPDITSGNTIYF
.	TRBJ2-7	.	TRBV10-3	TGTGCCATCAGTCCTTCCTACGAGCAGTACTTC	CAISPSYEQYF
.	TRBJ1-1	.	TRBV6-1	TGTGCCAGCAGAGAGAGAGGCGGGAACACTGAAGCTTTCTTT	CASRERGGNTEAFF
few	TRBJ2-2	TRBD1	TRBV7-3	TGTGCCAGCAGCTTAAGGACAGGGGAGGCCTCCGGGGAGCTGTTTTTT	CASSLRTGEASGELFF
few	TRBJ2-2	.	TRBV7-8	TGTGCCAGCAGCTTAGCGGGCAGTTTCACCGGGGAGCTGTTTTTT	CASSLAGSFTGELFF
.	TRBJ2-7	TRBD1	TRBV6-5	TGTGCCAGCAGATATTCCGGGACAGGAGTCTACGAGCAGTACTTC	CASRYSGTGVYEQYF
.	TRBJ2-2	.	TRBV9	TGTGCCAGCAGCGTATTTAGCGCGAACACCGGGGAGCTGTTTTTT	CASSVFSANTGELFF
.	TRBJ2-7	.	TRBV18	TGTGCCAGCTCAATCGGACAGACGAGCTACGAGCAGTACTTC	CASSIGQTSYEQYF
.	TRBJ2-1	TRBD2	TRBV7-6	TGTGCCAGCAGCTTAGCGGGAGGGTTCGGGCGCAATGAGCAGTTCTTC	CASSLAGGFGRNEQFF
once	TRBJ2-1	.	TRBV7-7	TGTGCTAGCAGCTTAGCGCTCAGAAATGAGCAGTTCTTC	CASSLALRNEQFF
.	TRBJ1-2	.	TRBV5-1	TGCGCCAGCAGCTTGCAGGACTACTATGGCTACACCTTC	CASSLQDYYGYTF
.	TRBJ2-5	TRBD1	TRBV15	TGTGCCACCAGCAGAAACAGGGGGCAATGGGAGACCCAGTACTTC	CATSRNRGQWETQYF
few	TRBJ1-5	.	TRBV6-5	TGTGCCAGCAGACGACAGAACAATCAGCCCCAGCATTTT	CASRRQNNQPQHF
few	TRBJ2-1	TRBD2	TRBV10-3	TGTGCCATCAGCCCCCGGACTAGCGGGGGCGCAGGCAATGAGCAGTTCTTC	CAISPRTSGGAGNEQFF
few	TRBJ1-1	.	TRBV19	TGTGCCAGTAGTATAGGAAACATTCAGATGGAAGCTTTCTTT	CASSIGNIQMEAFF
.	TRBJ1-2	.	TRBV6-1	TGTGCCAGCACCCCAGAAGTCTACTATGGCTACACCTTC	CASTPEVYYGYTF
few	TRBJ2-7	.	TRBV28	TGTGCCAGCAGTTTGAGGTACGAGCAGTACTTC	CASSLRYEQYF
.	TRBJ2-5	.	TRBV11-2	TGTGCCAGCAGCTATACAGGGAATGGAGAGACCCAGTACTTC	CASSYTGNGETQYF
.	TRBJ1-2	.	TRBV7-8	TGTGCCAGCGGTTACCAGGGATTTAACTATGGCTACACCTTC	CASGYQGFNYGYTF
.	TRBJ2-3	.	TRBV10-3	TGTGCCATCAGTGTTGGGCTAGCAATGACACTGGATACGCAGTATTTT	CAISVGLAMTLDTQYF
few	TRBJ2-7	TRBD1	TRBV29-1	TGCAGCGTTGAGGTCGGACCCGGACAGGGTGTGAAGTACTTC	CSVEVGPGQGVKYF
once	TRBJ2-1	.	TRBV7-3	TGTGCCAGCAGCTTTAGAGCAGGGATCAATGAGCAGTTCTTC	CASSFRAGINEQFF
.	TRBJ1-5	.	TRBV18	TGTGCCAGCTCACAAACAGGGAACAATCAGCCCCAGCATTTT	CASSQTGNNQPQHF
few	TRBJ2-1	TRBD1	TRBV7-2	TGTGCCAGCAGCCCCACAGGGGGGAACAATGAGCAGTTCTTC	CASSPTGGNNEQFF
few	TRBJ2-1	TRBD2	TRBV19	TGTGCCAGTAGTAGTTGGACTAGCGGGGGGGCTGAGCAGTTCTTC	CASSSWTSGGAEQFF
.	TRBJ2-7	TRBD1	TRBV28	TGTGCCAGCAGTCCCGACAGGGGGCGGGGGAGCGAGCAGTACTTC	CASSPDRGRGSEQYF
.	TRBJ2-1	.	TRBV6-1	TGTGCCGGGTCGACAGTCAATGAGCAGTTCTTC	CAGSTVNEQFF
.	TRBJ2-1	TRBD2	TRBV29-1	TGCAGCGCCGATCGGGCGGGGGGAGTTGGGTATGAGCAGTTCTTC	CSADRAGGVGYEQFF
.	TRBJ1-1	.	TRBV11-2	TGTGCCAGCAGCTTAAACGTGGGAACAGGTGAAGCTTTCTTT	CASSLNVGTGEAFF
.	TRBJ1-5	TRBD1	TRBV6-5	TGTGCCAGCAGTAACCCTGGGACAGTTAATCAGCCCCAGCATTTT	CASSNPGTVNQPQHF
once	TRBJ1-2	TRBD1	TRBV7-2	TGTGCCAGCAGCCCCGACAGGGACTATGGCTACACCTTC	CASSPDRDYGYTF
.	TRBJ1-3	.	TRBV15	TGTGCCACCAGCAGAGATGAGCTTCGATTCTCTGGAAACACCATATATTTT	CATSRDELRFSGNTIYF
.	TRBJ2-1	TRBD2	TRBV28	TGTGCCAGCAGTCCTCCGGGGGGGGGCCACAATGAGCAGTTCTTC	CASSPPGGGHNEQFF
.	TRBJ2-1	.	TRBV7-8	TGTGCCAGCAGCCCACACAGGGTCTCCTACAATGAGCAGTTCTTC	CASSPHRVSYNEQFF
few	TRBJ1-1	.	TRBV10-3	TGTGCCATCAGTGCGGGTACTGAAGCTTTCTTT	CAISAGTEAFF
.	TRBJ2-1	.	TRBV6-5	TGTGCCAGCAGGGACTTCGGCTCCTACAATGAGCAGTTCTTC	CASRDFGSYNEQFF
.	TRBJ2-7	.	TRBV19	TGTGCCAGTAGTCAATCGATAAACTCCTACGAGCAGTACTTC	CASSQSINSYEQYF
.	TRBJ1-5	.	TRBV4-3	TGCGCCAGCAGTTCAACAGGGAATCAGCCCCAGCATTTT	CASSSTGNQPQHF
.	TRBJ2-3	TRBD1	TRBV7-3	TGTGCCAGCAGCTTAATAGGGGGCAATTTTGCAGATACGCAGTATTTT	CASSLIGGNFADTQYF
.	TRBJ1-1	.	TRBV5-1	TGCGCCAGCAGCGAGCTACTACAGGGACAAACTGAAGCTTTCTTT	CASSELLQGQTEAFF
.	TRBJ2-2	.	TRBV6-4	TGTGCCAGCAGTGATACAGGGGGGGACACCGGGGAGCTGTTTTTT	CASSDTGGDTGELFF
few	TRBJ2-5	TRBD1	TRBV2	TGTGCCAGCAGTGAATATCAGGGGGTGATGGGGACCCAGTACTTC	CASSEYQGVMGTQYF
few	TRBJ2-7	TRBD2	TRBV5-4	TGTGCCAGCAGCTTCCGGGACTATGGCGAGCAGTACTTC	CASSFRDYGEQYF
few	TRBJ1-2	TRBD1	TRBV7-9	TGTGCCAGCAGCTTAGGCCGCCCGGGACAGGGGACGGGGGGCTACACCTTC	CASSLGRPGQGTGGYTF
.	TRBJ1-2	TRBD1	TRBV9	TGTGCCAGCAGCGTAGGGGACAGGGTGGCCTATGGCTACACCTTC	CASSVGDRVAYGYTF